These 10 T cell receptor beta chains were all obtained from the same sample, sequenced in a study of T-cell reconstitution after alpha-beta-depleted transplantation in children. Unique molecular identifiers tagged the TCRbeta library. TCRdb re-called the PCR reads through MiXCR, storing one row per CDR3 protein. The sample includes more than 200,000 distinct CDR3 sequences, over 20% of them seen just once. The sequencing used PBMCs, collected before TCRalphabeta/CD19-depleted stem cell transplant. These receptor sequences come from a girl aged 2-10 years with Fanconi anemia, due to receive a stem cell transplant.

This clonotype has ten or more counts. The genes are TRBV18 and TRBJ2-3; no clear D. The CDR3 consists of 13 residues. In germline, CDR1 is KGHSH, CDR2 LQKENI. Between the trimmed V and J ends, which lost 2 bases and 4 bases, there was a span of 7 bases. The DNA of the CDR3 is TGTGCCAGCTCACCAGGGTCAGCAGATACGCAGTATTTT. Translated: CASSPGSADTQYF.

The genes are TRBV7-9 and TRBJ2-1, with 9 bases lining up with TRBD2. The CDR3 runs to 13 residues. Trimming took 5 bases from V and 13 from J; bases not matched to a gene: 9. CDR1 is SEHNR and CDR2 is FQNEAQ in the germline V gene (reference sequence). The CDR3 DNA reads TGTGCCAGCAGCGTCCATACCGGGACTAGCCAGTTCTTC. Amino acids: CASSVHTGTSQFF.

This clonotype occurred many times. This chain connects TRBV18 to TRBJ2-1, with unresolved D. This CDR3 contains 19 residues. Trimming shortened V by 1 base and J by 5 bases, and 24 bases separated the two germline ends. Per germline, CDR1 KGHSH and CDR2 LQKENI. In DNA form, the CDR3 reads TGTGCCAGCTCACCACTTAGCCAGGCGTACTCCCGCTCTAACAATGAGCAGTTCTTC. Protein: CASSPLSQAYSRSNNEQFF.

This clonotype was seen ten or more times. The chain uses TRBV12-3 or TRBV12-4 and TRBJ2-7; D is possibly TRBD2 (6 bases). The CDR3 is 15 amino acids. Trimming left V 4 bases short and J 0 bases short, with 13 bases between. CDR3 amino acids: CASSWRDGASYEQYF. DNA for the CDR3: TGTGCCAGCAGTTGGCGGGATGGGGCCTCCTACGAGCAGTACTTC.

The rearrangement uses TRBV20-1 and TRBJ2-7; possible D gene TRBD2, 5 bases. Deletions cut 2 bases from V and 0 bases from J, with 8 bases between. Germline loops: CDR1 DFQATT, CDR2 SNEGSKA (reference sequence). This CDR3 contains 13 residues. This CDR3 reads CSARSGVSYEQYF. The CDR3 nucleotides are TGCAGTGCTAGATCCGGGGTCTCCTACGAGCAGTACTTC.

There are a few counts of this clonotype. V usage is TRBV20-1 and J usage is TRBJ2-5; no firm D call. Trimming took 6 bases from V and 1 from J, leaving 15 bases between them. The CDR3 covers 14 residues. Germline V gives CDR1 DFQATT, CDR2 SNEGSKA (reference sequence). CDR3 sequence (DNA): TGCAGTGCCCAAGAGCGCGTGGGCCAAGAGACCCAGTACTTC. This sequence encodes CSAQERVGQETQYF.

The rearrangement uses TRBV2 and TRBJ2-7, with 7 positions matching TRBD1. The CDR3 runs to 15 residues. Germline lookup yields CDR1 SNHLY and CDR2 FYNNEI. J gave up 2 bases and V 4 bases, and 8 bases lay outside the gene matches. CDR3 bases: TGTGCCAGCAGTGGACAGGGAGAACAGCCCTACGAGCAGTACTTC. Amino acid sequence: CASSGQGEQPYEQYF.

The rearrangement uses TRBV20-1 and TRBJ2-3; D is ambiguous. V lost 1 base to trimming and J lost 2 bases, with 16 bases between them. The CDR3 totals 16 residues. Germline V gene lookup returns CDR1 DFQATT and CDR2 SNEGSKA (reference sequence). The CDR3 region has the DNA TGCAGTGCTAGAGCTGGAGTACCCCCAATCACAGATACGCAGTATTTT. This gives the protein CSARAGVPPITDTQYF.

There are many counts of this clonotype. The chain joins TRBV6-5 to TRBJ2-1; D gene unclear. The CDR3 is 11 residues long. Germline values: CDR1 MNHEY, CDR2 SVGAGI. With 2 bases removed from V and 10 bases from J, the gap between germline ends came to 6 bases. The CDR3 sequence is CASSYGVEQFF. The CDR3, as DNA: TGTGCCAGCAGTTACGGAGTGGAGCAGTTCTTC.

The rearrangement links TRBV19 to TRBJ2-1, with TRBD1 matching 8 bases. V lost 6 bases to trimming and J lost 3 bases; unmatched junction nucleotides: 16. Germline lookup yields CDR1 LNHDA and CDR2 SQIVND (reference sequence). The CDR3 runs 18 residues. CDR3 nucleotides: TGTGCCAGTAGCCCTGAACTCAGACAGGGGCACGGCTACAATGAGCAGTTCTTC. Translating gives CASSPELRQGHGYNEQFF.